This T cell receptor beta chain was observed in a study of T cells after yellow fever vaccination (dated by TCRdb to 2018 to 2020). About the full investigation: Libraries from fractions with low cell numbers were prepared with the SMART-Seq v4 Ultra Low Input RNA kit. Bulk TCR alpha and beta repertoires were sequenced longitudinally to track T-cell clones before and after primary and booster YFV17D yellow fever vaccination. Two healthy male donors made up the cohort, one aged 18 to 30 years and the other aged 30 to 39 years. Blood was drawn at multiple timepoints before and after primary and secondary immunization, with bulk PBMC replicates and cell subsets isolated.

Beyond this particular receptor, the publication reports: A small fraction of clonotypes showed up in both the CD4 and CD8 compartments, probably as a result of convergent recombination. Most clones expanded after primary vaccination were re-detected after the booster (about 95% of CD4 and around 88% of CD8), suggesting broad memory maintenance. Because the study included only a couple of donors, the extent to which the findings can be generalized is limited. FACS-sorted repertoires could contain abundant contaminating clonotypes from the bulk population, so computational filtering was required. The secondary T-cell response was found to be weaker but faster than the primary response, with a peak reached on day 5 rather than on day 15.

The V end loses 4 bases and the J end loses 0 bases, and a stretch of 18 bases separates them. Including cysteine and phenylalanine, the CDR3 has 17 amino acids. Only the CDR3 region is kept as DNA, spanning 51 bases read in frame from base 1. From the germline V gene, CDR1 is SGDLS and CDR2 is YYNGEE. As concerns this clonotype: No cognate antigen has been identified for it. Base qualities are not provided; no much larger clone lies one nucleotide away.

TCR cDNA was synthesized by 5'RACE template switching, through which a universal primer site and unique molecular identifiers were introduced. Priming for cDNA synthesis came from both the TCR alpha and TCR beta constant segments. Library amplification involved two PCR steps, and the second step added sample barcodes and sequencing adapters. Sequencing of the libraries was done on either Illumina HiSeq 2500 (2x100 bp) or NovaSeq (2x150 bp). Per the original workflow: Demultiplexing of reads and collapsing into UMI consensus sequences were performed with MIGEC, and V(D)J alignment was carried out with MiXCR. Clonotypes responding to the vaccine were identified with edgeR on replicate PBMC samples, with the criteria of FDR below 0.01 and a log2 fold change above 5 up to day 15. CD4 or CD8 identity was assigned to each bulk clonotype according to whether the clonotype was present at higher abundance in the sequenced CD4 repertoire or the sequenced CD8 repertoire. TCRdb ran its own pipeline on the public reads, namely fastp trimming at Q25 and MiXCR clone calling, and kept in-frame beta chains. Merged by CDR3 protein, the rows form single entries marked with the most common genes and DNA. The V and J calls here are based on TCRdb, not the publication. Here the sample has fewer than 450,000 distinct CDR3 sequences; approximately 10% occur a single time. Roughly 18% of the sample is in the top ten clones.

Taken with the paper, the label for treatment or condition translates to: live attenuated yellow fever vaccine strain. At each blood-draw timepoint, two biological replicates of bulk PBMCs were collected. A standard Ficoll-Paque protocol was used to isolate PBMCs from peripheral blood. TriZol was used to extract RNA from bulk PBMCs, CD4 and CD8 fractions, and dextramer-positive and dextramer-negative fractions. This receptor was obtained from a young man who received the YFV17D yellow fever vaccine. The receptor chain draws on TRBV9 and TRBJ2-3, with a weak D call of TRBD1 (5 bases match). The source material was PBMCs, sampled on the day of the first yellow fever vaccination. The sequenced DNA is TGTGCCAGCAGCTCTGGAGCCAGGGCAACTAGCACAGATACGCAGTATTTT. It codes for CASSSGARATSTDTQYF.